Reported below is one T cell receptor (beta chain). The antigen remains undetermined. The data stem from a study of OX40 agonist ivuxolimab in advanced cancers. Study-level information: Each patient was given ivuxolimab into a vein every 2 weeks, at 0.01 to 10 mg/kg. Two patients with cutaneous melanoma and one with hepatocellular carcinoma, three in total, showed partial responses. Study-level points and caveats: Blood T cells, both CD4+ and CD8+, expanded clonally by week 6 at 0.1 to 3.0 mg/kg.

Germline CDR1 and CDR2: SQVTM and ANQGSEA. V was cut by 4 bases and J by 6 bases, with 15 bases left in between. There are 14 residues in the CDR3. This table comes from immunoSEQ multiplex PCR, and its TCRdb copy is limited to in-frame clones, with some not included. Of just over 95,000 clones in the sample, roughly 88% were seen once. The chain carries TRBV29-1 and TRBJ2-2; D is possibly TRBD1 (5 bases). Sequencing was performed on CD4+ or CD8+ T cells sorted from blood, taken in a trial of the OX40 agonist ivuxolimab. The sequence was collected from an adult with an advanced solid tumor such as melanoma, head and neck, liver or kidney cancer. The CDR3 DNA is TGCAGCGTTGTTATGGGGCCCCCCGCCGGGGAGCTGTTTTTT. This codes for CSVVMGPPAGELFF.